This TCR beta chain originates from a study of blood T cell repertoires in COVID-19. In the authors' workflow: For nucleated cells, counts were estimated from reference gene primer amplification. Measured with immunoSEQ multiplex PCR; TCRdb has only the in-frame clones, and not every one. Clone size and the V and J calls come from that table; the DNA yielded D and trimming. The sample carries approximately 240,000 clones, about 86% recorded once. The V gene's germline CDR1 is LGHNA and CDR2 YSLEER. This CDR3 is 14 amino acids long. The V end was cut by 2 bases, the J end by 9 bases, with 14 bases between.

This sequence originates from a woman aged 55-69 years with acute or convalescent COVID-19. The chain recombines TRBV4-3 with TRBJ1-5, with D maybe TRBD1 (6 bases). Sequencing was performed on peripheral blood. The CDR3: CASSQTRGLGPQHF. The CDR3 DNA reads as TGCGCCAGCAGCCAAACGAGGGGGTTGGGGCCCCAGCATTTT.